Below are 30 T cell receptor beta chains sequenced from a single sample in a study of spatial heterogeneity in lung cancer. Sample time point: blood at routine non-recurrence follow-up after resection. From tumor, nontumor lung or frozen PBMC, whole RNA was taken unsorted for sequencing. One entry per CDR3 protein results from TCRdb running MiXCR on the 5' RACE reads. The sample includes about 120,000 distinct CDR3 sequences, 12% seen only once; the top ten take approximately 16%. The specimen was PBMCs, collected at follow-up. The receptors here all came from a male donor with early-stage non-small cell lung cancer.

This chain connects TRBV10-1 to TRBJ2-1; tentatively, D is TRBD1 or TRBD2 (5 bases each). Germline V gene data show CDR1 as WNHNN and CDR2 as SYGVQD (reference sequence). V was shortened by 5 bases and J by 6 bases, with 14 bases between the two germline ends. The CDR3 contains 14 residues. The DNA for the CDR3 is TGCGCCAGCAGTTACCCCCTCGGGGCCAATGAGCAGTTCTTC. Protein sequence: CASSYPLGANEQFF.

This clonotype appeared many times. Here the CDR3 reads CASSPQGLVVLYEQYF. The CDR3 DNA reads TGTGCCAGCAGTCCCCAGGGACTAGTTGTCCTCTACGAGCAGTACTTC. The rearrangement uses TRBV28 and TRBJ2-7, with 8 bases fitting TRBD2. V dropped 5 bases and J dropped 3; count of bases not matched to a gene: 12. The CDR3 totals 16 residues. Germline-derived CDR1 and CDR2 are MDHEN and SYDVKM.

There are many counts of this clonotype. The chain employs TRBV7-2 and TRBJ1-2; no clear D. There are 13 residues in the CDR3. V was trimmed by 0 bases and J by 8 bases, leaving 10 bases between them. Germline CDR1 SGHTA, CDR2 FQGNSA. CDR3 amino acids: CASSLARERGYTF. CDR3 coding DNA: TGTGCCAGCAGCTTAGCCCGGGAGAGAGGCTACACCTTC.

CDR3 sequence: CASSRTGSLNEQYF. The CDR3 nucleotides are TGTGCCAGCAGTCGAACAGGGTCTCTCAACGAGCAGTACTTC. The V gene is TRBV7-9, the J gene TRBJ2-7; possibly TRBD1 for D (6 bases). V was shortened by 6 bases and J by 5 bases, with 17 bases between the two germline ends. Germline V gene lookup returns CDR1 SEHNR and CDR2 FQNEAQ (reference sequence). This CDR3 is 14 amino acids long.

There are many counts of this clonotype. V usage is TRBV20-1 and J usage is TRBJ2-7, with no clear D. Germline V gene sequence: CDR1 DFQATT, CDR2 SNEGSKA (reference sequence). Between the trimmed V and J ends, which lost 4 bases and 5 bases, there was a span of 12 bases. The CDR3 consists of 12 residues. CDR3 loop: CSAISSTDEQYF. For the CDR3, the DNA is TGCAGTGCTATCTCGTCCACGGACGAGCAGTACTTC.

This chain uses TRBV4-2 with TRBJ2-5; no firm D call. V lost 0 bases, J lost 3 bases, and 5 bases lay in between. This CDR3 region has 13 residues. Germline V CDR1 and CDR2: LGHNA, YNFKEQ. DNA of the CDR3: TGTGCCAGCAGCCAAGAGGCAGAAGAGACCCAGTACTTC. Its translation is CASSQEAEETQYF.

This clonotype was seen more than once but under ten times. The chain carries TRBV11-2 and TRBJ1-1; unclear D gene. The V gene's germline CDR1 is SGHAT and CDR2 FQNNGV. This CDR3 is 13 amino acids long. V lost 4 bases and J 0 bases, leaving 6 bases between the germline ends. This chain's CDR3 is CASSSELNTEAFF. In DNA, the CDR3 is TGTGCCAGCAGCTCTGAATTGAACACTGAAGCTTTCTTT. The full variable domain, its missing parts supplied by reference TRBV11-2 and TRBJ1-1, is EAGVAQSPRYKIIEKRQSVAFWCNPISGHATLYWYQQILGQGPKLLIQFQNNGVVDDSQLPKDRFSAERLKGVDSTLKIQPAKLEDSAVYLCASSSELNTEAFFGQGTRLTVV.

This clonotype occurred many times. The chain recombines TRBV5-4 with TRBJ1-3; unclear D gene. Trimming removed 4 bases from V and 0 bases from J, with 8 bases in between. CDR1 SGHNT and CDR2 YYREEE come from the germline V gene (reference sequence). The CDR3 contains 14 residues. In DNA, the CDR3 is TGTGCCAGCAGCCCCACAAGCTCTGGAAACACCATATATTTT. Its translation is CASSPTSSGNTIYF.

This sequence joins TRBV6-6 and TRBJ1-6, with TRBD1 matching over 7 bases. This CDR3 has 14 amino acids. Germline V gives CDR1 MNHNY, CDR2 SVGAGI (reference sequence). Trimming removed 2 bases from V and 15 bases from J; junction bases left unmatched: 10. In DNA form, the CDR3 reads TGTGCCAGCAGTTACGGGACAGCAGTCCCCAACCTCCACTTT. Protein product: CASSYGTAVPNLHF.

This clonotype was detected a few times. This chain uses TRBV7-2 with TRBJ2-3; D perhaps matches TRBD2 (6 bases). The CDR3 runs to 15 residues. Germline V CDR1 and CDR2: SGHTA, FQGNSA. Trimming took 1 base from V and 2 from J, leaving 10 bases between them. The CDR3: CASSLDRGYTDTQYF. The CDR3 bases are TGTGCCAGCAGCTTAGACCGGGGGTACACAGATACGCAGTATTTT.

This clonotype was counted between two and nine times. V and J are TRBV28 and TRBJ2-7; D might be TRBD2 (6 bases). CDR1 and CDR2 from the germline V gene are MDHEN and SYDVKM. CDR3 length: 15 amino acids. V shed 4 bases and J shed 2 bases, with 15 bases lying between them. This CDR3 reads CASSSQGGGAYEQYF. The CDR3 DNA is TGTGCCAGCAGTTCCCAGGGTGGCGGGGCCTACGAGCAGTACTTC.

This clonotype has only a few counts. The J gene is TRBJ1-6, the V gene TRBV2; D gene uncertain. Between the trimmed V and J ends, which lost 6 bases and 0 bases, there was a span of 15 bases. The CDR3 extends over 17 amino acids. CDR1 is SNHLY and CDR2 is FYNNEI in the germline V gene. The DNA for the CDR3 is TGTGCCAGCAGGGAGGACCATCAAAGCTCCTATAATTCACCCCTCCACTTT. Translating gives CASREDHQSSYNSPLHF.

In its sample, this clonotype was seen a few times. The chain links TRBV13 to TRBJ2-7, with 7 nucleotides matching TRBD1. The V segment lost 6 bases and the J segment 3 bases; nucleotides outside the gene matches: 14. Germline V gene data show CDR1 as PRHDT and CDR2 as FYEKMQ (reference sequence). The CDR3 covers 16 residues. The CDR3 sequence is CASSLMILGQVYEQYF. Written as DNA, the CDR3 is TGTGCCAGCAGTTTAATGATACTCGGACAGGTCTACGAGCAGTACTTC.

This chain joins TRBV7-9 and TRBJ1-1, with 7 nucleotides matching TRBD1. V trimming: 5 bases; J trimming: 5 bases; junction bases outside the gene matches: 5. The CDR3 is 13 residues long. Germline V lookup: CDR1 SEHNR, CDR2 FQNEAQ (reference sequence). CDR3 protein: CASSPQGITEAFF. CDR3 in DNA: TGTGCCAGCAGCCCACAGGGGATAACTGAAGCTTTCTTT.

This clonotype came up a few times. This chain connects TRBV11-2 to TRBJ2-7, with TRBD2 as a possible D gene (7 bases). V was clipped by 3 bases and J by 2 bases, with 11 bases between them. The CDR3 runs to 14 residues. Germline V gene sequence: CDR1 SGHAT, CDR2 FQNNGV. The CDR3 here is CASSFMGGPYEQYF. CDR3 nucleotide sequence: TGTGCCAGCAGCTTTATGGGGGGGCCCTACGAGCAGTACTTC.

This clonotype came up many times. The gene calls are TRBV4-2 and TRBJ2-3; TRBD1 is a possible D gene (5 bases). The CDR3 has 13 amino acids. Trimming cost V 0 bases and J 14 bases, with 15 bases left between them. CDR1 is LGHNA and CDR2 is YNFKEQ in the germline V gene. CDR3 DNA sequence: TGTGCCAGCAGCCAAGATGCTGGCAGGGAATGGTATTTT. Protein product: CASSQDAGREWYF.

The chain employs TRBV20-1 and TRBJ1-4; D uncertain. Germline CDR1 is DFQATT and CDR2 is SNEGSKA (reference sequence). This CDR3 contains 15 residues. The V end was cut by 3 bases, the J end by 0 bases, with 11 bases between. The CDR3 DNA reads TGCAGTGCTAGGGCAGGTTCCGCAACTAATGAAAAACTGTTTTTT. It encodes CSARAGSATNEKLFF.

J is TRBJ1-4 and V is TRBV28; D call uncertain. Trimming removed 8 bases at V and 0 bases at J, with 13 bases between. Per germline, CDR1 MDHEN and CDR2 SYDVKM. This CDR3 contains 15 residues. The CDR3 sequence is CASGLAGATNEKLFF. The CDR3 nucleotides read TGTGCCAGCGGCCTTGCAGGAGCAACTAATGAAAAACTGTTTTTT.

The genes are TRBV20-1 and TRBJ2-1, with 11 bases fitting TRBD2. CDR3 length equals 19 residues. J gave up 3 bases and V 5 bases, and 18 bases lay outside the gene matches. Germline V gene sequence: CDR1 DFQATT, CDR2 SNEGSKA (reference sequence). CDR3 in amino acids: CSALVRSGGETSVYNEQFF. The CDR3, as DNA: TGCAGTGCTCTCGTACGTAGCGGGGGGGAAACGTCGGTCTACAATGAGCAGTTCTTC.

The chain carries TRBV10-3 and TRBJ2-3; no firm D call. The CDR3 extends over 15 amino acids. Germline lookup yields CDR1 ENHRY and CDR2 SYGVKD. V shed 0 bases and J shed 1 base, with 8 bases lying between them. CDR3 region: CAISESRGGTDTQYF. In DNA form, the CDR3 reads TGTGCCATCAGTGAGTCTCGTGGGGGCACAGATACGCAGTATTTT.

This clonotype was seen a handful of times. The chain is built from TRBV11-1 and TRBJ2-3; the D call may be TRBD1 or TRBD2 (6 bases each). Germline-derived CDR1 and CDR2 are SGHAT and FQDESV (reference sequence). Trimming took off 1 base at V and 8 bases at J, with 10 bases between the two ends. CDR3 size: 13 residues. The CDR3 nucleotides are TGTGCCAGCAGCTTAGACGGGGGCCCTACGCAGTATTTT. Protein product: CASSLDGGPTQYF.

The chain employs TRBV3-1 and TRBJ1-3; the D gene is possibly TRBD1 (6 bases). The CDR3 length is 15 residues. V was trimmed by 4 bases and J by 2 bases, leaving 12 bases between them. Germline lookup yields CDR1 LGHDT and CDR2 YNNKEL (reference sequence). CDR3 nucleotides: TGTGCCAGCAGCCCGTCTCGGACAGCTGGAAACACCATATATTTT. It is translated as CASSPSRTAGNTIYF.

The chain is built from TRBV7-9 and TRBJ2-3; the D is unclear. This CDR3 has 13 amino acids. V was cut by 10 bases and J by 3 bases, with 14 bases left in between. Germline assignment: CDR1 SEHNR and CDR2 FQNEAQ (reference sequence). CDR3 bases: TGTGCCACTCCGGGCCTCTTGACAGATACGCAGTATTTT. It translates to CATPGLLTDTQYF.

V gene TRBV27 combines with J gene TRBJ2-5; D gene unclear. CDR3 length: 15 amino acids. Trimming left V 2 bases short and J 2 bases short, with 12 bases between. CDR1 and CDR2 from the germline V gene are MNHEY and SMNVEV (reference sequence). This chain's CDR3 is CASSLRSRLQETQYF. The CDR3 nucleotides are TGTGCCAGCAGTTTACGAAGCAGACTTCAAGAGACCCAGTACTTC.

This clonotype was picked up a small number of times. V usage is TRBV11-2 and J usage is TRBJ1-6; the D gene is possibly TRBD1 (6 bases). CDR1 SGHAT and CDR2 FQNNGV come from the germline V gene. V was pared by 1 base and J by 0 bases, with 10 bases between. The CDR3 spans 17 residues. DNA for the CDR3: TGTGCCAGCAGCTTAGTCGGCAGGGGCTCCTATAATTCACCCCTCCACTTT. It is translated as CASSLVGRGSYNSPLHF.

This clonotype was observed a handful of times. The gene calls are TRBV10-3 and TRBJ2-3, with TRBD2 matching 8 bases. The germline CDR1 and CDR2 sequences are ENHRY and SYGVKD. With 9 bases clipped from V and 11 bases from J, the junction kept 13 bases outside the gene matches. The CDR3 runs 13 residues. The CDR3 spells CAITSGSQFGQYF. CDR3 nucleotides: TGTGCCATTACTAGCGGTTCACAATTTGGGCAGTATTTT.

Ten or more counts support this clonotype. V is TRBV4-1 and J is TRBJ2-3, with D maybe TRBD2 (6 bases). The CDR3 loop spans 18 amino acids. V lost 1 base, J lost 2 bases, and 19 bases lay in between. Looked up from germline, CDR1 is MGHRA and CDR2 is YSYEKL. CDR3: CASSQVGRLTRATDTQYF. In DNA, the CDR3 is TGCGCCAGCAGCCAAGTGGGGAGGCTGACTAGGGCCACAGATACGCAGTATTTT.

The chain recombines TRBV18 with TRBJ1-1; D unresolved. The CDR3 consists of 14 residues. V lost 6 bases to trimming and J lost 3 bases, with 14 bases between them. CDR1 KGHSH and CDR2 LQKENI come from the germline V gene. CDR3: CASSRTRADTEAFF. The DNA of the CDR3 is TGTGCCAGCTCCCGGACTAGGGCGGACACTGAAGCTTTCTTT.

The CDR3 loop reads CASSHGGQGSTGELFF. CDR3 in DNA: TGTGCCAGCAGCCACGGAGGTCAGGGTTCAACCGGGGAGCTGTTTTTT. This sequence joins TRBV11-1 and TRBJ2-2, with D perhaps TRBD1 or TRBD2 (5 bases each). This CDR3 spans 16 amino acids. Germline V lookup: CDR1 SGHAT, CDR2 FQDESV (reference sequence). V was shortened by 5 bases and J by 5 bases, with 18 bases between the two germline ends.

This clonotype was seen at least ten times. V and J are TRBV7-9 and TRBJ2-1; 10 nucleotides agree with TRBD2. Germline lookup yields CDR1 SEHNR and CDR2 FQNEAQ (reference sequence). This CDR3 contains 15 residues. The V segment lost 4 bases and the J segment 6 bases; nucleotides outside the gene matches: 6. CDR3 sequence reads: CASSWSGGAGNEQFF. DNA for the CDR3: TGTGCCAGCAGCTGGAGCGGGGGGGCTGGCAATGAGCAGTTCTTC.